This T cell receptor beta chain was sequenced during a study of T cells expressing NK-cell markers. Reanalyzing the 5' RACE reads, TCRdb keeps one entry per CDR3 protein, without DNA. Recorded for this sample: 130,000 to 150,000 distinct CDR3 sequences. Remarks on this clonotype: Its specificity is unknown.

The V gene's germline CDR1 is LNHDA and CDR2 SQIVND (reference sequence). The length of the CDR3 is 14 residues. Study results and caveats: There remained a lack of clarity about HCMV specificity of expanded NKG2C+ T cell clones. The contribution of dominant NKG2C+ clonotypes to CD8+ T cells in roughly 6 donors was roughly 1.0-7.0%.

The rearrangement uses TRBV19 and TRBJ1-1; TCRdb outputs TRBD1, but without DNA this stays unchecked. The sequenced sample was blood T cells: a sorted CD56 or NKG2C T cell subset, CD4+ or CD8+ T cells, or bulk PBMC T cells (not recorded which). The TCR originated in a man between 18 and 29 years old in good health. Here the CDR3 reads CASRSTGFNTEAFF.